A selection of T cell receptor beta chains follows, all from one sample in a study of blood T cell repertoires in COVID-19. Libraries were prepared by immunoSEQ multiplex PCR; TCRdb keeps only in-frame clonotypes and omits some of them. This sample has hundreds of thousands of clones, with 70% to 90% found just once. Source material: PBMCs or T cells enriched from blood (not recorded which). These receptors came from a man aged 50-59 years who had been exposed to COVID-19. CDR3s leave out the opening cysteine and the closing phenylalanine or tryptophan. Each record gives: V gene, CDR3 protein.

>TRBV18
ASAMTSGDSLETQY
>TRBV10-3
AIITSDSYNEQF
>TRBV9
ASSVLGGGETQY
>TRBV28
ASSLPRGGSTDTQY
>TRBV7-2
ASSPNTGQGGF
>TRBV5-1
ASSGIRQGMNTEAF
>TRBV25-1
ASSVNNQPQH
>TRBV7-2
ASSFSGASYEQY
>TRBV5-1
ASRDSYEQY
>TRBV29-1
SVEGRLNTEAF
>TRBV19
ASSQQGTYGYT
>TRBV3-1/TRBV3-2
ASSRTQGARYGYT
>TRBV3-1/TRBV3-2
ASSQEGQYNSKNIQY
>TRBV11-3
ASSWLGSGGSRATDTQY
>TRBV5-1
ASRLDGGQGAVEQF
>TRBV5-1
ASSLAGGGSTEAF
>TRBV3-1/TRBV3-2
ASSLRDRADTDTQY
>TRBV30
AWSGALNQPQH
>TRBV7-3
ASSSSSGSYNEQF
>TRBV7-2
ASSLLESGPQH
>TRBV5-6
ASSARGEQY
>TRBV7-9
ASSREVDSPLH
>TRBV5-1
ASSRTGDDQPQH
>TRBV4-2
ASSQHTSGGAGFTGELF
>TRBV5-5
ASRQGLIYGYT
>TRBV7-2
ASSSPTGATNTGELF
>TRBV11-2
ASSLAGLNTEAF
>TRBV18
ASSQGDRVYEQY
>TRBV28
ASSFRGVNDGYT
>TRBV11-3
ASSLVQGGNEQF
>TRBV28
ASSHDRGRDAKNIQY
>TRBV11-3
ASGSGLTTDTQY
>TRBV2
ASSGSGGAPKDTQY
>TRBV5-6
ASSSFFGTANSNQPQH
>TRBV9
ASSASGTGDSPLH
>TRBV9
ASSVMSGGFTGELF
>TRBV28
ASSETGQGSGYGYT
>TRBV5-1
ASSLAASSYNSPLH
>TRBV28
ASSLEWLDSAF
>TRBV2
ASSEALLAGGSYNEQF
>TRBV5-1
ASSLEVSEMNTEAF
>TRBV5-1
ASSLGTGVSYEQY
>TRBV7-3
ASRLISPRDSPLH
>TRBV30
AWRGEGYEQY
>TRBV27
ASSLGQGVISHEQY
>TRBV27
ASRRTGATEAF
>TRBV18
ASSLSFYGGTGGWTEAF
>TRBV12-3/TRBV12-4
ASTLGQGVTAF